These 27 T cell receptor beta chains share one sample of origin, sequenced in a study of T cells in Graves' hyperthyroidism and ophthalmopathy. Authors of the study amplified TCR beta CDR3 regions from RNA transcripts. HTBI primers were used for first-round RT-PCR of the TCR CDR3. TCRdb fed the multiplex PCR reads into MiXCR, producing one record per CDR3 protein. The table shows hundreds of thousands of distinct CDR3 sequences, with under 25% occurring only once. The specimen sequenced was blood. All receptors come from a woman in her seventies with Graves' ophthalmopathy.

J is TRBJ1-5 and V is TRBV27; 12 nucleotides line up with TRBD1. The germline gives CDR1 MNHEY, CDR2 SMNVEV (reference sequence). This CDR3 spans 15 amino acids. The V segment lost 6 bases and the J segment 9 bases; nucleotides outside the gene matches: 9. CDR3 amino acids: CASSRGQGAAMPQHF. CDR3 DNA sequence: TGTGCCAGCAGCCGGGGACAGGGGGCGGCGATGCCCCAGCATTTT.

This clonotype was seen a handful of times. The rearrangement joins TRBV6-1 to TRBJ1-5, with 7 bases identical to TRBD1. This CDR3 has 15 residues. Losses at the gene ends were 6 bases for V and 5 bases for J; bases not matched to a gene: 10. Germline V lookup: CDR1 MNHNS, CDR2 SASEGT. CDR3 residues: CASSPTPGGDQPQHF. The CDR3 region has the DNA TGTGCCAGCAGCCCTACCCCAGGGGGGGATCAGCCCCAGCATTTT.

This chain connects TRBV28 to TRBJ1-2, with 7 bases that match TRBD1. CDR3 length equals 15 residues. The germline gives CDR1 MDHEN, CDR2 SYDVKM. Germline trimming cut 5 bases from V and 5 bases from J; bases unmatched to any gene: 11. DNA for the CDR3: TGTGCCAGCAGTATAAGACGAGGGGGCGCTTATGGCTACACCTTC. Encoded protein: CASSIRRGGAYGYTF.

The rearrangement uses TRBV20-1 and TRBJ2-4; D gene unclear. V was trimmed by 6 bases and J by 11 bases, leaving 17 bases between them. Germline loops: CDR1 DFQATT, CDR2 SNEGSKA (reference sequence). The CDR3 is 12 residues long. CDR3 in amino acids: CSAPGLTDLQYF. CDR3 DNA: TGCAGTGCCCCCGGGCTAACGGATCTTCAGTACTTC.

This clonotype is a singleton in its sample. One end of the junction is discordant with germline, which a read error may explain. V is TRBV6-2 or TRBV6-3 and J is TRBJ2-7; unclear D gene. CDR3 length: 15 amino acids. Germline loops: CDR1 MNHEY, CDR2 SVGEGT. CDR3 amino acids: CASIYGPTLPYEQYF. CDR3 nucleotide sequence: TGTGCCAGCATTTACGGGCCAACATTACCCTACGAGCAGTACTTC.

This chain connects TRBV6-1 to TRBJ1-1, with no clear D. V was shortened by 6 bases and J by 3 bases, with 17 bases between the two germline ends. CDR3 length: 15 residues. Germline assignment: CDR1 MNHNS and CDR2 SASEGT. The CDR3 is CASSSPRGQYTEAFF. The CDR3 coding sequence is TGTGCCAGCAGCAGCCCCCGAGGGCAGTACACTGAAGCTTTCTTT.

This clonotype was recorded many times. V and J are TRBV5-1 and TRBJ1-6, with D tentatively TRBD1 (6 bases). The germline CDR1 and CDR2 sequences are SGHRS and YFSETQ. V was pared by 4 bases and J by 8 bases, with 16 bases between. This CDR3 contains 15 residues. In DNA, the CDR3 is TGCGCCAGCAGCCAAGCCCCAGGGGCGGATTCACCCCTCCACTTT. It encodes CASSQAPGADSPLHF.

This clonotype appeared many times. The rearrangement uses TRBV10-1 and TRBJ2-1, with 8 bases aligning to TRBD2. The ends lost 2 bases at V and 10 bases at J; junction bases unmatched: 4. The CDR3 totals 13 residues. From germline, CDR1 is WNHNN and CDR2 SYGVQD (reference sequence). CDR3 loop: CASSEGLAFEQFF. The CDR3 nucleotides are TGCGCCAGCAGTGAGGGACTAGCATTCGAGCAGTTCTTC.

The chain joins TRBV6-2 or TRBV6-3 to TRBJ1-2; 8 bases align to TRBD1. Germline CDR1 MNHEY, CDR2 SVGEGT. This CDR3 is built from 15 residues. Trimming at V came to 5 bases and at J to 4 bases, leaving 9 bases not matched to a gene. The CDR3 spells CASSRSGGESYGYTF. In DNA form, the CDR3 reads TGTGCCAGCAGTCGATCAGGGGGCGAAAGCTATGGCTACACCTTC.

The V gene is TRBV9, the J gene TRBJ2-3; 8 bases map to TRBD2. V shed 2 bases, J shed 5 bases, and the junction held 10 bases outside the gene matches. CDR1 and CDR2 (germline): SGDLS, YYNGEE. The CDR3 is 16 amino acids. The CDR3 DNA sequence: TGTGCCAGCAGCGTTAGCGGGATGGGTTCGATAGATACGCAGTATTTT. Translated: CASSVSGMGSIDTQYF.

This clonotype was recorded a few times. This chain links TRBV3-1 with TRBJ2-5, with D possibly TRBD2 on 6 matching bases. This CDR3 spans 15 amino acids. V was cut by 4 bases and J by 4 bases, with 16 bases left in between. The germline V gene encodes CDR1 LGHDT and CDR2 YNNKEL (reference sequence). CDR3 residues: CASSRLGGRPETQYF. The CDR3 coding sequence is TGTGCCAGCAGCCGGCTTGGGGGGAGGCCAGAGACCCAGTACTTC.

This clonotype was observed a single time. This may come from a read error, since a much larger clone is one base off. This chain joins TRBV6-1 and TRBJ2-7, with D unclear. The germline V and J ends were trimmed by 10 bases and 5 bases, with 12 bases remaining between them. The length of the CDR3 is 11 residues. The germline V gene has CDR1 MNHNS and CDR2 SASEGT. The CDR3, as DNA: TGTGCCACCGCCTCGAGTCACGAGCAGTACTTC. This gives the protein CATASSHEQYF.

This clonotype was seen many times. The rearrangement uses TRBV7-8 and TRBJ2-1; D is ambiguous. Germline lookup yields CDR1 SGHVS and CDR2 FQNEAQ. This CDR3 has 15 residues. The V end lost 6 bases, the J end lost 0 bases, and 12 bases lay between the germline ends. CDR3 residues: CASRIGALSYNEQFF. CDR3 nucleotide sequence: TGTGCCAGCAGGATAGGAGCCCTCTCCTACAATGAGCAGTTCTTC.

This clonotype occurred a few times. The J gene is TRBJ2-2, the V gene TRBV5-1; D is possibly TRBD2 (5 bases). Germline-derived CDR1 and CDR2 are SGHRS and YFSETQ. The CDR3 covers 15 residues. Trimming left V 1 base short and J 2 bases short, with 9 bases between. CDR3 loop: CASSLWAGNTGELFF. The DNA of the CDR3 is TGCGCCAGCAGCTTGTGGGCGGGTAACACCGGGGAGCTGTTTTTT.

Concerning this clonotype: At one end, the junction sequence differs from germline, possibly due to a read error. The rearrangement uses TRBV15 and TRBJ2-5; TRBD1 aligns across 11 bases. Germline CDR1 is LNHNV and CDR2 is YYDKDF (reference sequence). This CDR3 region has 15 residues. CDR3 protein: CATSRWGQGEETQCF. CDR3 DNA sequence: TGTGCCACCAGCAGATGGGGACAGGGGGAGGAGACCCAGTGCTTC. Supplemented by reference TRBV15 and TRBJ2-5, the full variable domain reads DAMVIQNPRYQVTQFGKPVTLSCSQTLNHNVMYWYQQKSSQAPKLLFHYYDKDFNNEADTPDNFQSRRPNTSFCFLDIRSPGLGDTAMYLCATSRWGQGEETQCFGPGTRLLVL.

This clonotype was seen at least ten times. CDR3 in DNA: TGTGCCAGCAGCCAAGATCGGGACAGCAACTATGGCTACACCTTC. This encodes CASSQDRDSNYGYTF. The chain carries TRBV3-1 and TRBJ1-2; 7 bases match TRBD1. Unmatched junction bases numbered 3, after V lost 0 bases and J lost 2 bases. The V gene's germline CDR1 is LGHDT and CDR2 YNNKEL (reference sequence). CDR3 length: 15 residues.

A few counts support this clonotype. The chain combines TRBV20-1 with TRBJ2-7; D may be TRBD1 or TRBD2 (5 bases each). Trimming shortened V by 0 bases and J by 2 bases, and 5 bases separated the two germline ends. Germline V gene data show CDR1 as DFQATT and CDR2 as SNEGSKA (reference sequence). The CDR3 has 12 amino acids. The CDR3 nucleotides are TGCAGTGCTAGAGAGGGACCCTACGAGCAGTACTTC. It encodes CSAREGPYEQYF.

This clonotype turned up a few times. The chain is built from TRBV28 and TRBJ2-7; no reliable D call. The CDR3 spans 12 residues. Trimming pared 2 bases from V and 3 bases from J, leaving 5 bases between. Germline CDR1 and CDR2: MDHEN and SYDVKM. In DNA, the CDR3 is TGTGCCAGCAGTTTAACTGACTACGAGCAGTACTTC. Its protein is CASSLTDYEQYF.

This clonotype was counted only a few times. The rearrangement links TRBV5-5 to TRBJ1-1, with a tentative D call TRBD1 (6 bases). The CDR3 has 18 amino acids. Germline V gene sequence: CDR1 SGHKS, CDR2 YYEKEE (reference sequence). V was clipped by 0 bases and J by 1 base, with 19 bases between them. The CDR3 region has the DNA TGTGCCAGCAGCTTGGGGCCCTCGGACAGCGGCTGGAACACTGAAGCTTTCTTT. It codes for CASSLGPSDSGWNTEAFF.

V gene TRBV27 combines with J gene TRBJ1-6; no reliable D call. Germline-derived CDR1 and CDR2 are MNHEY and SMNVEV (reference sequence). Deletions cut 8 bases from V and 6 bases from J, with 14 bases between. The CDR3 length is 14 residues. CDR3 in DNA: TGTGCCAGCGCCTCAGGAGGCTCTAATTCACCCCTCCACTTT. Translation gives CASASGGSNSPLHF.

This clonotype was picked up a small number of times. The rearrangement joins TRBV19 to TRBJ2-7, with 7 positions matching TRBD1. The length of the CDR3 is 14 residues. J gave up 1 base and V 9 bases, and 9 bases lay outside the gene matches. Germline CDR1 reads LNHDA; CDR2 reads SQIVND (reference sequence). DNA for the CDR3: TGTGCCAGCCCCCCGGACAGGCAGTCCTACGAGCAGTACTTC. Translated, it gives CASPPDRQSYEQYF.

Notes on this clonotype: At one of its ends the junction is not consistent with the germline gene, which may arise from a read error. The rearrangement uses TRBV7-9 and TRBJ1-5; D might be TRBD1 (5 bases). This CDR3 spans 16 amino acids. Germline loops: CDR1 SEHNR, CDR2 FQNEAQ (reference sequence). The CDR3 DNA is TGTGCCAGCAGCGTAGCGGGGCAGATTAGCAATCAGCCCCAGCATTTT. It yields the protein CASSVAGQISNQPQHF.

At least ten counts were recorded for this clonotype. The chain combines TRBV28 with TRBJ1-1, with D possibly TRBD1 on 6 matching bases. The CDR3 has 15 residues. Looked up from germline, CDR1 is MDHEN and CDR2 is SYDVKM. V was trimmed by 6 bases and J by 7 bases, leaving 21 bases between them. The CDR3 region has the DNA TGTGCCAGCAGGGAGAGGGGGGGCTCCCAATTTGAAGCTTTCTTT. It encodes CASRERGGSQFEAFF. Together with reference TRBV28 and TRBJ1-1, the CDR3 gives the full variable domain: DVKVTQSSRYLVKRTGEKVFLECVQDMDHENMFWYRQDPGLGLRLIYFSYDVKMKEKGDIPEGYSVSREKKERFSLILESASTNQTSMYLCASRERGGSQFEAFFGQGTRLTVV.

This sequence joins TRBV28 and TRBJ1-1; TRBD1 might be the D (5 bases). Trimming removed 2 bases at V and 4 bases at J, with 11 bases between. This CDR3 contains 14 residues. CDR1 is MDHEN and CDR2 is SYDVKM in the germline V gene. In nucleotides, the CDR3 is TGTGCCAGCAGTTTACAGGCCAGGGTCACTGAAGCTTTCTTT. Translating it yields CASSLQARVTEAFF.

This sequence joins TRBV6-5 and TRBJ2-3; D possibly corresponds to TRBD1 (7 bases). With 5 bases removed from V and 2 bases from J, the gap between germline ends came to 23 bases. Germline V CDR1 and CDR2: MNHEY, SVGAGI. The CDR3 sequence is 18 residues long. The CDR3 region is CASSLGGFSRGPTDTQYF. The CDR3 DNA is TGTGCCAGCAGTCTTGGGGGGTTTTCTAGGGGGCCCACAGATACGCAGTATTTT.

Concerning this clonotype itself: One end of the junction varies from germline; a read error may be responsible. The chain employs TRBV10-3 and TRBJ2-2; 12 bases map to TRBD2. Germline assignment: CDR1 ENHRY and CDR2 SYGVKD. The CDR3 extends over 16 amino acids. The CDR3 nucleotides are TGTGCCATCACTGAGACTAGCGGGGGGAACACCGGGGAGCTGTTTTTT. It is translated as CAITETSGGNTGELFF.

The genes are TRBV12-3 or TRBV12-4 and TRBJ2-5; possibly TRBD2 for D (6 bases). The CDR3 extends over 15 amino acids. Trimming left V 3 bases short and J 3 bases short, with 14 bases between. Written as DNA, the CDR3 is TGTGCCAGCAGTTTTGGTCAGGGAGGAAAAGAGACCCAGTACTTC. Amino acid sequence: CASSFGQGGKETQYF.